The 30 T cell receptor beta chains given below trace back to one sample, sequenced in a study of cytomegalovirus exposure and HLA in healthy donors. Primers for the PCR totalled 60 Vbeta and 13 Jbeta. Assay: immunoSEQ multiplex PCR; the TCRdb copy retains only in-frame clones and omits some. The table includes roughly 70,000 clones, 74% detected once. Sequencing input: PBMCs. The receptors come from a human donor in good health.

V and J are TRBV6-1 and TRBJ2-3; 9 bases align to TRBD1. Germline V lookup: CDR1 MNHNS, CDR2 SASEGT. J lost 4 bases, V lost 4 bases, and 12 bases had no gene match. This CDR3 has 17 amino acids. CDR3: CASSVPGTGYLPDTQYF. In DNA, the CDR3 is TGTGCCAGCAGTGTCCCCGGGACAGGGTATCTCCCAGATACGCAGTATTTT.

The chain is built from TRBV5-4 and TRBJ2-7; 8 bases align to TRBD2. The CDR3 loop spans 14 amino acids. The trim removed 3 bases at V and 3 bases at J, leaving 5 bases unmatched. Germline V gives CDR1 SGHNT, CDR2 YYREEE (reference sequence). The CDR3 region has the DNA TGTGCCAGCAGCTCCGACACTAGCGGCTACGAGCAGTACTTC. Translation: CASSSDTSGYEQYF.

This clone was detected only a few times. V is TRBV5-1 and J is TRBJ2-3; 12 bases align to TRBD2. The trim removed 0 bases at V and 9 bases at J, leaving 11 bases unmatched. The CDR3 contains 17 residues. CDR1 and CDR2 from the germline V gene are SGHRS and YFSETQ. DNA of the CDR3: TGCGCCAGCAGCTTGGGACTAGCGGGAGCTGGGGGCGAGACGCAGTATTTT. Translating gives CASSLGLAGAGGETQYF. The full variable domain, with the rest looked up from reference TRBV5-1 and TRBJ2-3, is KAGVTQTPRYLIKTRGQQVTLSCSPISGHRSVSWYQQTPGQGLQFLFEYFSETQRNKGNFPGRFSGRQFSNSRSEMNVSTLELGDSALYLCASSLGLAGAGGETQYFGPGTRLTVL.

The rearrangement uses TRBV6-1 and TRBJ2-2; TRBD2 is a possible D gene (6 bases). The V end was cut by 7 bases, the J end by 3 bases, with 12 bases between. The CDR3 has 14 residues. Germline CDR1 and CDR2: MNHNS and SASEGT. The CDR3 DNA follows: TGTGCCAGCACTCACGGGGGTTACACCGGGGAGCTGTTTTTT. Amino acid sequence: CASTHGGYTGELFF.

J is TRBJ2-2 and V is TRBV2; 9 nucleotides agree with TRBD2. The germline V gene encodes CDR1 SNHLY and CDR2 FYNNEI. J lost 0 bases, V lost 8 bases, and 4 bases had no gene match. This CDR3 is built from 15 residues. The CDR3 reads CASRRTSANTGELFF. In nucleotides, the CDR3 is TGTGCCAGCCGGCGGACTAGCGCGAACACCGGGGAGCTGTTTTTT.

The chain joins TRBV19 to TRBJ1-2; 8 nucleotides match TRBD1. The CDR3 loop spans 16 amino acids. The junction had 8 bases not matched to a gene; V was cut back by 5 bases and J by 0 bases. Germline V gene lookup returns CDR1 LNHDA and CDR2 SQIVND (reference sequence). The CDR3 nucleotides are TGTGCCAGTAGTCACCGGGACAGGACGGCTAACTATGGCTACACCTTC. This sequence encodes CASSHRDRTANYGYTF.

The genes are TRBV4-2 and TRBJ2-7, with D perhaps TRBD2 (7 bases). Germline assignment: CDR1 LGHNA and CDR2 YNFKEQ. The CDR3 spans 15 residues. V was trimmed by 4 bases and J by 3 bases, leaving 16 bases between them. The CDR3 is CASSPRGEGGYEQYF. The CDR3 DNA reads TGTGCCAGCAGCCCAAGGGGGGAGGGAGGCTACGAGCAGTACTTC.

The chain is built from TRBV27 and TRBJ1-6; D perhaps matches TRBD1 (6 bases). CDR1 is MNHEY and CDR2 is SMNVEV in the germline V gene (reference sequence). This CDR3 region has 13 residues. Trimming cost V 10 bases and J 8 bases, with 15 bases left between them. This CDR3 is CATGVRFYSPLHF. DNA for the CDR3: TGTGCCACAGGGGTTAGGTTTTATTCACCCCTCCACTTT.

The CDR3 nucleotides read TGCAGCTTAAGGGGGCGGAGTAGCACAGATACGCAGTATTTT. Translated, it gives CSLRGRSSTDTQYF. V and J are TRBV29-1 and TRBJ2-3, with 7 bases aligning to TRBD1. Germline assignment: CDR1 SQVTM and CDR2 ANQGSEA. The CDR3 has 14 residues. Unmatched junction bases numbered 8, after V lost 8 bases and J lost 0 bases.

In its sample, this clone was seen a few times. The junction departs from the called germline gene at one end, perhaps through a read error. This chain links TRBV5-1 with TRBJ1-2, with 9 bases lining up with TRBD1. The CDR3 extends over 14 amino acids. Germline CDR1 is SGHRS and CDR2 is YFSETQ. The CDR3: CASSSGQGHYGYPF. As DNA, the CDR3 is TGCGCCAGCAGCTCGGGACAGGGCCACTATGGCTACCCCTTC.

The rearrangement joins TRBV5-1 to TRBJ1-1; maybe TRBD1 (5 bases). Germline CDR1 is SGHRS and CDR2 is YFSETQ. V lost 4 bases to trimming and J lost 0 bases, with 10 bases between them. CDR3 length equals 14 residues. The CDR3 DNA follows: TGCGCCAGCAGCGCGGGACGGTTGAACACTGAAGCTTTCTTT. Amino acid sequence: CASSAGRLNTEAFF.

V is TRBV20-1 and J is TRBJ1-1; D not certain. V was pared by 3 bases and J by 5 bases, with 7 bases between. Germline CDR1 is DFQATT and CDR2 is SNEGSKA (reference sequence). The CDR3 is 11 residues long. The CDR3 spells CSARVRTEAFF. Here the CDR3 DNA reads TGCAGTGCTAGGGTGAGGACTGAAGCTTTCTTT.

Only a few counts were recorded for this clone. The CDR3 protein is CAWSFGRGPDGYTF. Here the CDR3 DNA reads TGTGCCTGGAGTTTCGGCAGGGGGCCGGATGGCTACACCTTC. V usage is TRBV30 and J usage is TRBJ1-2; 8 bases line up with TRBD1. V lost 2 bases, J lost 6 bases, and 8 bases stayed unmatched. From germline, CDR1 is GTSNPN and CDR2 SVGIG (reference sequence). The CDR3 has 14 amino acids.

The J gene is TRBJ2-3, the V gene TRBV11-1, with TRBD2 matching over 14 bases. V gave up 2 bases and J gave up 1 base; unmatched junction bases: 8. The CDR3 is 19 amino acids. The germline gives CDR1 SGHAT, CDR2 FQDESV (reference sequence). This chain's CDR3 is CASSLRGLAGVTGTDTQYF. CDR3 bases: TGTGCCAGCAGCTTAAGGGGACTAGCGGGAGTTACGGGCACAGATACGCAGTATTTT.

J is TRBJ1-1 and V is TRBV9, with no clear D. V was pared by 4 bases and J by 5 bases, with 9 bases between. Germline CDR1 is SGDLS and CDR2 is YYNGEE. This CDR3 has 12 residues. In nucleotides, the CDR3 is TGTGCCAGCAGCCGAGGTGATACTGAAGCTTTCTTT. It is translated as CASSRGDTEAFF. The variable domain in full, with the rest retrieved from reference TRBV9 and TRBJ1-1, is DSGVTQTPKHLITATGQRVTLRCSPRSGDLSVYWYQQSLDQGLQFLIQYYNGEERAKGNILERFSAQQFPDLHSELNLSSLELGDSALYFCASSRGDTEAFFGQGTRLTVV.

The gene calls are TRBV7-8 and TRBJ2-7; TRBD1 is a possible D gene (6 bases). The length of the CDR3 is 15 residues. The germline V gene has CDR1 SGHVS and CDR2 FQNEAQ. V lost 0 bases and J 3 bases, leaving 12 bases between the germline ends. The CDR3, as DNA: TGTGCCAGCAGCTTAGCCTCGGACAGCGTCTACGAGCAGTACTTC. Translating it yields CASSLASDSVYEQYF. The full variable domain, with the rest looked up from reference TRBV7-8 and TRBJ2-7, is GAGVSQSPRYKVAKRGQDVALRCDPISGHVSLFWYQQALGQGPEFLTYFQNEAQLDKSGLPSDRFFAERPEGSVSTLKIQRTQQEDSAVYLCASSLASDSVYEQYFGPGTRLTVT.

The chain couples TRBV15 to TRBJ2-7; no definite D call. Trimming removed 5 bases from V and 5 bases from J, with 13 bases in between. The CDR3 totals 13 residues. Germline values: CDR1 LNHNV, CDR2 YYDKDF (reference sequence). CDR3 in amino acids: CATSSPLAHEQYF. The CDR3 coding sequence is TGTGCCACCAGCTCTCCTCTGGCCCACGAGCAGTACTTC.

The gene calls are TRBV5-1 and TRBJ2-3; TRBD2 matches 9 bases. The CDR3 consists of 14 residues. The germline V gene encodes CDR1 SGHRS and CDR2 YFSETQ. V was clipped by 8 bases and J by 2 bases; unmatched bases: 6. The DNA for the CDR3 is TGCGCCAGTCACGCTAGCGGGGTCACAGATACGCAGTATTTT. Amino acid sequence: CASHASGVTDTQYF.

The V gene is TRBV5-4, the J gene TRBJ2-3, with 8 bases fitting TRBD1. Germline V gene data show CDR1 as SGHNT and CDR2 as YYREEE (reference sequence). With 0 bases clipped from V and 6 bases from J, the junction kept 9 bases outside the gene matches. The CDR3 has 16 residues. The CDR3: CASSLGQGTGIDTQYF. CDR3 DNA: TGTGCCAGCAGCTTGGGACAGGGGACCGGAATCGATACGCAGTATTTT.

As regards this clone: Other nucleotide sequences from this sample produce the same CDR3. The chain uses TRBV5-1 and TRBJ1-1, with unresolved D. Trimming removed 1 base at V and 1 base at J, with 5 bases between. CDR1 and CDR2 from the germline V gene are SGHRS and YFSETQ. CDR3 length: 13 amino acids. The CDR3 DNA reads TGCGCCAGCAGCTTGACCGGGAACACTGAAGCTTTCTTT. Translating gives CASSLTGNTEAFF.

The V call is TRBV6-1, the J call TRBJ1-1; 9 bases fit TRBD1. This CDR3 contains 13 residues. J gave up 6 bases and V 5 bases, and 4 bases lay outside the gene matches. Germline loops: CDR1 MNHNS, CDR2 SASEGT. The CDR3 region has the DNA TGTGCCAGCAGTCCCGGGACAGGGTCTGAAGCTTTCTTT. Translating gives CASSPGTGSEAFF.

The chain carries TRBV28 and TRBJ2-1; maybe TRBD1 (6 bases). The CDR3 is 12 amino acids. The germline V and J ends were trimmed by 4 bases and 7 bases, with 8 bases remaining between them. Germline V gene sequence: CDR1 MDHEN, CDR2 SYDVKM. This chain's CDR3 is CASSWGTNEQFF. The CDR3, as DNA: TGTGCCAGCAGTTGGGGGACAAATGAGCAGTTCTTC. The full variable domain, rest sourced from reference TRBV28 and TRBJ2-1, is DVKVTQSSRYLVKRTGEKVFLECVQDMDHENMFWYRQDPGLGLRLIYFSYDVKMKEKGDIPEGYSVSREKKERFSLILESASTNQTSMYLCASSWGTNEQFFGPGTRLTVL.

The chain has TRBV4-1 and TRBJ2-1, with D possibly TRBD2 on 8 matching bases. V shed 1 base and J shed 5 bases, with 21 bases lying between them. The CDR3 is 18 residues long. Germline V gene sequence: CDR1 MGHRA, CDR2 YSYEKL. CDR3 DNA: TGCGCCAGCAGCCAAGGGAGGGGGAGCGGGGGACAGAACAATGAGCAGTTCTTC. This translates into CASSQGRGSGGQNNEQFF.

The chain has TRBV6-5 and TRBJ2-5; 7 nucleotides line up with TRBD1. Germline V lookup: CDR1 MNHEY, CDR2 SVGAGI. This CDR3 is 16 amino acids long. V lost 0 bases, J lost 0 bases, and 4 bases stayed unmatched. CDR3 coding DNA: TGTGCCAGCAGTTACTCAGGCAGGGGGTACCAAGAGACCCAGTACTTC. It translates to CASSYSGRGYQETQYF.

The gene calls are TRBV15 and TRBJ2-3; TRBD1 agrees at 10 bases. J lost 2 bases, V lost 0 bases, and 2 bases had no gene match. CDR1 LNHNV and CDR2 YYDKDF come from the germline V gene (reference sequence). CDR3 length: 16 amino acids. The CDR3 bases are TGTGCCACCAGCAGAGAGGGACAGGGGACCACAGATACGCAGTATTTT. Protein product: CATSREGQGTTDTQYF.

The V gene is TRBV19, the J gene TRBJ2-5; TRBD1 matches 8 bases. Germline V gives CDR1 LNHDA, CDR2 SQIVND (reference sequence). J gave up 4 bases and V 5 bases, and 3 bases lay outside the gene matches. There are 13 residues in the CDR3. DNA for the CDR3: TGTGCCAGTAGTTTCGACAGGGGAGAGACCCAGTACTTC. Protein sequence: CASSFDRGETQYF.

The V and J genes are TRBV27 and TRBJ1-4, with a tentative D call TRBD1 (5 bases). The V end was cut by 0 bases, the J end by 1 base, with 12 bases between. The CDR3 length is 17 residues. Germline V gene sequence: CDR1 MNHEY, CDR2 SMNVEV (reference sequence). CDR3 nucleotides: TGTGCCAGCAGTTTATCGGGCAGGGAAGGAACTAATGAAAAACTGTTTTTT. Amino acid sequence: CASSLSGREGTNEKLFF.

Only a few counts were recorded for this clone. This chain connects TRBV12-5 to TRBJ1-1; D call uncertain. V shed 6 bases and J shed 7 bases, with 9 bases lying between them. Germline-derived CDR1 and CDR2 are LGHNT and FRNRAP. The CDR3 consists of 11 residues. The CDR3 nucleotides are TGTGCTAGTGGACACGGGATTGAAGCTTTCTTT. It codes for CASGHGIEAFF. The complete variable domain, with remaining parts taken from reference TRBV12-5 and TRBJ1-1, reads DARVTQTPRHKVTEMGQEVTMRCQPILGHNTVFWYRQTMMQGLELLAYFRNRAPLDDSGMPKDRFSAEMPDATLATLKIQPSEPRDSAVYFCASGHGIEAFFGQGTRLTVV.

Only a few counts were recorded for this clone. The chain has TRBV6-5 and TRBJ2-7; 7 nucleotides line up with TRBD1. This CDR3 spans 14 amino acids. Germline assignment: CDR1 MNHEY and CDR2 SVGAGI. V was clipped by 4 bases and J by 0 bases; unmatched bases: 3. The CDR3, as DNA: TGTGCCAGCAGTTCGGACAGGTACTCCTACGAGCAGTACTTC. Its translation: CASSSDRYSYEQYF.

This clone was observed a single time. The chain recombines TRBV5-4 with TRBJ2-1, with 7 bases lining up with TRBD2. Germline CDR1 SGHNT, CDR2 YYREEE (reference sequence). J lost 7 bases, V lost 4 bases, and 2 bases had no gene match. This CDR3 has 12 residues. The CDR3 loop reads CASSLGGNEQFF. CDR3 coding DNA: TGTGCCAGCAGCCTGGGAGGGAATGAGCAGTTCTTC.